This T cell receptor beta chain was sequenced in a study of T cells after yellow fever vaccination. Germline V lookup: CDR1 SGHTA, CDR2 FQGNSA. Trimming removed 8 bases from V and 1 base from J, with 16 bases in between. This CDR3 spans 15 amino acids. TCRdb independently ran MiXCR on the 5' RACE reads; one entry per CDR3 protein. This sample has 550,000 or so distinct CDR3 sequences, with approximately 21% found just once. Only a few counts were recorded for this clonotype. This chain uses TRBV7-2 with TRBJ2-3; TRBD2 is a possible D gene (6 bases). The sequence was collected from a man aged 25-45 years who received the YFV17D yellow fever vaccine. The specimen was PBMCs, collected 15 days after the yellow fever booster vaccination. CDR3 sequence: CASSKRASGTDTQYF. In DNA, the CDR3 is TGTGCCAGCTCTAAAAGGGCTAGCGGCACAGATACGCAGTATTTT.